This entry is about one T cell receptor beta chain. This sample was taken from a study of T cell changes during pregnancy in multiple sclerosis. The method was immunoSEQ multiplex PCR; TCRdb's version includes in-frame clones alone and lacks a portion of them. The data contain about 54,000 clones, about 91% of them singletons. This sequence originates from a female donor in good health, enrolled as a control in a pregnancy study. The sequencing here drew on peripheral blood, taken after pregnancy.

In nucleotides, the CDR3 is TGCAGCGTGGGGACAGGGGGTGGCACAGATACGCAGTATTTT. Translated: CSVGTGGGTDTQYF. The V and J genes are TRBV29-1 and TRBJ2-3; 11 positions match TRBD1. The trim removed 6 bases at V and 1 base at J, leaving 3 bases unmatched. Germline-derived CDR1 and CDR2 are SQVTM and ANQGSEA. CDR3 size: 14 residues.